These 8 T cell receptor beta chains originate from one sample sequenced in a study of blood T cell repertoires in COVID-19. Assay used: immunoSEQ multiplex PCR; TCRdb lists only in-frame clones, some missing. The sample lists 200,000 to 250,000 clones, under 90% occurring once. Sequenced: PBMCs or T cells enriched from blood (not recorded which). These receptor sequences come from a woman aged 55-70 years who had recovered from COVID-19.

As DNA, the CDR3 is TGTGCCAGCAGCTTGGAACGGCCCCTCCACTTT. Amino acids: CASSLERPLHF. The V and J genes are TRBV5-8 and TRBJ1-6; D unresolved. Trimming left V 0 bases short and J 13 bases short, with 5 bases between. Germline V gene data show CDR1 as SGHTS and CDR2 as YDEGEE. The CDR3 is 11 amino acids.

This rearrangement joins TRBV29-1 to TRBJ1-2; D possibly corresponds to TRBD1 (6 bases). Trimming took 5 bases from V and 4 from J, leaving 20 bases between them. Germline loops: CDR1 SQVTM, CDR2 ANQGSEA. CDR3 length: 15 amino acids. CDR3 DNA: TGCAGCGTTTCCGGCTTGGGGGCAGGGCCCTATGGCTACACCTTC. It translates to CSVSGLGAGPYGYTF.

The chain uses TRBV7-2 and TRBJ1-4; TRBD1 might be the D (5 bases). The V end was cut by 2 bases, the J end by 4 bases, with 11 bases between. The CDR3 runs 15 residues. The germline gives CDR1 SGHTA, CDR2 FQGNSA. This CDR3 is CASSLFRQNNEKLFF. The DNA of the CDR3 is TGTGCCAGCAGCTTATTTAGACAGAATAATGAAAAACTGTTTTTT.

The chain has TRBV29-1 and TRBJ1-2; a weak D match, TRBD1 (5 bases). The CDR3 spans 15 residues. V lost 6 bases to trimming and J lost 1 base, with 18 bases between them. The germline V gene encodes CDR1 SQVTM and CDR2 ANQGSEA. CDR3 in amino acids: CSVAARQTFNYGYTF. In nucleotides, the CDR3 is TGCAGCGTCGCAGCCAGACAGACCTTTAACTATGGCTACACCTTC.

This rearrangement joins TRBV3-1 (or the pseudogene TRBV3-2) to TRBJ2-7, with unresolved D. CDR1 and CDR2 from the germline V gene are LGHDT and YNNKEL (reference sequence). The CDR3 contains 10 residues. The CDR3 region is CAAGLDEQYF. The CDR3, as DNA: TGTGCGGCAGGCTTGGACGAGCAGTACTTC.

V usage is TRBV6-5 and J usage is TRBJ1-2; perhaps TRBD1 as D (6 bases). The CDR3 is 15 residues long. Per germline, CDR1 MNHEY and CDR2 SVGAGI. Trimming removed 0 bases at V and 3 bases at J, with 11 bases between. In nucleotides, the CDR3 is TGTGCCAGCAGTTACTCACCAGGGGTCGACTATGGCTACACCTTC. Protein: CASSYSPGVDYGYTF.

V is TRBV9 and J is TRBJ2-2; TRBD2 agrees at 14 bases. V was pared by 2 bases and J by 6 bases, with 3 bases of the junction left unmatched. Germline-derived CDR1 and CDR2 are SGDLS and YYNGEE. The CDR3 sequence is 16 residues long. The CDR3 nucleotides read TGTGCCAGCAGCGTCGGGACTAGCGGGAGTCCCGGGGAGCTGTTTTTT. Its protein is CASSVGTSGSPGELFF.

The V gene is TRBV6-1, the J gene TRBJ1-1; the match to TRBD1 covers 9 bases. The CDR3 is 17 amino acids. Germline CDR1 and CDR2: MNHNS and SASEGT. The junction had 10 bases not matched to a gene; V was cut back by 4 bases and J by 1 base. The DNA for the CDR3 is TGTGCCAGCAGTGCCCACAGGGGGCGGGTGGGGAACACTGAAGCTTTCTTT. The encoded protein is CASSAHRGRVGNTEAFF.